This T cell receptor beta chain was sequenced for a study of blood T cell repertoires in COVID-19. The table came from immunoSEQ multiplex PCR; TCRdb's copy has only in-frame clones and leaves some out. The table has 100,000 or so clones, around 83% seen once. Sequencing was done on a sample of peripheral blood. This clonotype was obtained from a woman at least 80 years old with acute or convalescent COVID-19.

The DNA for the CDR3 is TGTGCCAGCAGTTTAGTTGGGGGGGTCGGGGAGCTGTTTTTT. Translated: CASSLVGGVGELFF. The chain recombines TRBV27 with TRBJ2-2; TRBD2 agrees at 7 bases. There are 14 residues in the CDR3. Unmatched junction bases numbered 4, after V lost 2 bases and J lost 7 bases. Germline CDR1 is MNHEY and CDR2 is SMNVEV (reference sequence).